These 25 T cell receptor beta chains share one sample of origin, sequenced in a study of T-cell reconstitution after alpha-beta-depleted transplantation in children. Library preparation (for TCRbeta) was performed with unique molecular identifiers. TCRdb called the PCR reads again in MiXCR, with one record for every CDR3 protein. The sample gives fewer than 550,000 distinct CDR3 sequences, about 10% of which show up once; around 2% is in the top ten. The specimen comprised PBMCs, sampled before TCRalphabeta/CD19-depleted stem cell transplant. These receptors all stem from a child aged 2-9 years with inherited bone marrow failure, due to receive a stem cell transplant.

This clonotype turned up a few times. This chain links TRBV7-2 with TRBJ1-1; no firm D call. The CDR3 spans 13 residues. CDR1 is SGHTA, CDR2 FQGNSA, per germline. Deletions cut 3 bases from V and 5 bases from J, with 10 bases between. The CDR3 DNA is TGTGCCAGCAGCTTCTTTAGTTTTACTGAAGCTTTCTTT. It encodes CASSFFSFTEAFF.

This clonotype has ten or more counts. The gene calls are TRBV20-1 and TRBJ2-1; D might be TRBD2 (5 bases). The CDR3 contains 13 residues. Between the trimmed V and J ends, which lost 2 bases and 6 bases, there was a span of 11 bases. Germline lookup yields CDR1 DFQATT and CDR2 SNEGSKA (reference sequence). CDR3 protein: CSARNLAGNEQFF. DNA for the CDR3: TGCAGTGCTAGAAACCTAGCCGGCAATGAGCAGTTCTTC.

At least ten counts were recorded for this clonotype. The V and J genes are TRBV7-2 and TRBJ1-6; D remains ambiguous. Germline-derived CDR1 and CDR2 are SGHTA and FQGNSA. CDR3 length: 16 amino acids. Trimming left V 2 bases short and J 5 bases short, with 13 bases between. CDR3 loop: CASSLLGWTNNSPLHF. CDR3 nucleotides: TGTGCCAGCAGCTTATTAGGGTGGACGAATAATTCACCCCTCCACTTT.

This clonotype has a count of ten or more. The chain is built from TRBV5-1 and TRBJ2-1; 8 bases are a match to TRBD1. The CDR3 length is 15 residues. V shed 0 bases and J 4 bases; nucleotides not matched to a gene: 3. CDR1 and CDR2 (germline): SGHRS, YFSETQ. The CDR3 bases are TGCGCCAGCAGCTTGGGGACAGGGATTTACAATGAGCAGTTCTTC. It is translated as CASSLGTGIYNEQFF.

The sample holds many counts of this clonotype. The chain combines TRBV28 with TRBJ2-1; D might be TRBD2 (6 bases). This CDR3 region has 13 residues. With 5 bases removed from V and 12 bases from J, the gap between germline ends came to 17 bases. CDR1 is MDHEN, CDR2 SYDVKM, per germline. The CDR3 region has the DNA TGTGCCAGCAGTCCTCGAGACCCAGCGGGGCAGTTCTTC. Residues: CASSPRDPAGQFF.

Ten or more counts support this clonotype. The rearrangement joins TRBV5-1 to TRBJ2-1, with 7 bases aligning to TRBD2. The CDR3 totals 16 residues. Germline CDR1 reads SGHRS; CDR2 reads YFSETQ. With 4 bases clipped from V and 2 bases from J, the junction kept 9 bases outside the gene matches. CDR3 protein: CASSMPRLAAYNEQFF. Here the CDR3 DNA reads TGCGCCAGCAGCATGCCCCGACTAGCAGCCTACAATGAGCAGTTCTTC. Full variable domain (outside the CDR3, taken from reference TRBV5-1 and TRBJ2-1): KAGVTQTPRYLIKTRGQQVTLSCSPISGHRSVSWYQQTPGQGLQFLFEYFSETQRNKGNFPGRFSGRQFSNSRSEMNVSTLELGDSALYLCASSMPRLAAYNEQFFGPGTRLTVL.

This clonotype was counted ten times or more. V is TRBV7-8 and J is TRBJ1-1; 7 nucleotides match TRBD1. The germline CDR1 and CDR2 sequences are SGHVS and FQNEAQ. The ends lost 6 bases at V and 2 bases at J; junction bases unmatched: 6. The CDR3 totals 14 residues. The CDR3 loop reads CASSSTGANTEAFF. CDR3 nucleotide sequence: TGTGCCAGCAGTTCCACAGGGGCTAACACTGAAGCTTTCTTT.

This clonotype was recorded many times. The V gene is TRBV5-1, the J gene TRBJ2-1; 10 bases are a match to TRBD2. The CDR3 runs to 16 residues. V lost 2 bases and J lost 4; bases outside the gene matches: 6. Germline assignment: CDR1 SGHRS and CDR2 YFSETQ. CDR3 sequence (DNA): TGCGCCAGCAGCTTTAGCACTAGCGGGACTTACAATGAGCAGTTCTTC. It yields the protein CASSFSTSGTYNEQFF.

The genes are TRBV29-1 and TRBJ2-3; D is uncertain. Germline assignment: CDR1 SQVTM and CDR2 ANQGSEA. The CDR3 has 11 residues. V was trimmed by 7 bases and J by 5 bases, leaving 10 bases between them. This chain's CDR3 is CSGVSGDTQYF. The DNA for the CDR3 is TGCAGCGGGGTCTCGGGAGATACGCAGTATTTT.

Worth noting for this clonotype: It may be a read error: a sequence one base away is much more abundant. CDR3 coding DNA: TGCTGTGCTAGAGCTGGAGCGGGAGAGGGGGTCTACAATGAGCAGTTCTTC. It encodes CCARAGAGEGVYNEQFF. J is TRBJ2-1 and V is TRBV20-1; TRBD2 matches at 8 bases. Germline-derived CDR1 and CDR2 are DFQATT and SNEGSKA (reference sequence). This CDR3 region has 17 residues.

This clonotype came up many times. This CDR3 is CSAPTSGSLSYNEQFF. The CDR3 DNA reads TGCAGCGCCCCGACTAGCGGGAGCCTCTCCTACAATGAGCAGTTCTTC. The chain links TRBV29-1 to TRBJ2-1, with 12 bases matching TRBD2. With 7 bases clipped from V and 0 bases from J, the junction kept 7 bases outside the gene matches. CDR3 size: 16 residues. Per germline, CDR1 SQVTM and CDR2 ANQGSEA.

This sequence joins TRBV29-1 and TRBJ2-5, with TRBD1 identical over 8 bases. This CDR3 has 15 residues. Germline trimming cut 3 bases from V and 7 bases from J; bases unmatched to any gene: 13. Germline V gene data show CDR1 as SQVTM and CDR2 as ANQGSEA. The CDR3 DNA reads as TGCAGCGTTGACCCCTGGCAGGGGGCGCGGGGGACCCAGTACTTC. This translates into CSVDPWQGARGTQYF. Supplemented by reference TRBV29-1 and TRBJ2-5, the full variable domain reads SAVISQKPSRDICQRGTSLTIQCQVDSQVTMMFWYRQQPGQSLTLIATANQGSEATYESGFVIDKFPISRPNLTFSTLTVSNMSPEDSSIYLCSVDPWQGARGTQYFGPGTRLLVL.

The table lists this clonotype with many counts. This chain joins TRBV12-3 or TRBV12-4 and TRBJ1-4; D might be TRBD1 (5 bases). The length of the CDR3 is 15 residues. V gave up 6 bases and J gave up 8 bases, with 19 bases separating them. The CDR3 here is CASSPPGQEGEKLFF. The CDR3 DNA sequence: TGTGCCAGCAGCCCACCCGGCCAGGAGGGGGAAAAACTGTTTTTT.

The chain recombines TRBV27 with TRBJ2-7, with D uncertain. V was clipped by 4 bases and J by 4 bases, with 11 bases between them. Germline V gene data show CDR1 as MNHEY and CDR2 as SMNVEV (reference sequence). This CDR3 is 13 amino acids long. CDR3 residues: CASSSQPAYEQYF. The DNA of the CDR3 is TGTGCCAGCAGTTCCCAGCCCGCTTACGAGCAGTACTTC.

This clonotype has ten or more counts. The chain has TRBV25-1 and TRBJ1-1; possible D gene TRBD1, 6 bases. Between the trimmed V and J ends, which lost 2 bases and 5 bases, there was a span of 15 bases. Germline values: CDR1 MGHDK, CDR2 SYGVNS. This CDR3 is 15 amino acids long. The CDR3 DNA follows: TGTGCCAGCAGTGAAGGGGGCAGGGGTCGGACTGAAGCTTTCTTT. Its translation is CASSEGGRGRTEAFF.

Of note for this clonotype: A much larger clone differs from this one at a single base, so this may be a read error. CDR3 bases: TGTGCCAGCAGCTTAGTGGATGGGTCCTACGATGAGCAGTTCTTC. It encodes CASSLVDGSYDEQFF. This chain links TRBV7-8 with TRBJ2-1; unclear D gene. The CDR3 covers 15 residues. Germline assignment: CDR1 SGHVS and CDR2 FQNEAQ. The variable domain in full, completed from reference TRBV7-8 and TRBJ2-1, reads GAGVSQSPRYKVAKRGQDVALRCDPISGHVSLFWYQQALGQGPEFLTYFQNEAQLDKSGLPSDRFFAERPEGSVSTLKIQRTQQEDSAVYLCASSLVDGSYDEQFFGPGTRLTVL.

This clonotype was counted many times. CDR3 sequence reads: CSVEYGGGYGYTF. The CDR3 bases are TGCAGCGTTGAATACGGGGGCGGCTATGGCTACACCTTC. The rearrangement uses TRBV29-1 and TRBJ1-2; D may be TRBD1 (6 bases). Trimming removed 2 bases at V and 4 bases at J, with 11 bases between. Germline V CDR1 and CDR2: SQVTM, ANQGSEA. This CDR3 spans 13 amino acids. The full variable domain, in which reference TRBV29-1 and TRBJ1-2 provide the parts outside the CDR3, is SAVISQKPSRDICQRGTSLTIQCQVDSQVTMMFWYRQQPGQSLTLIATANQGSEATYESGFVIDKFPISRPNLTFSTLTVSNMSPEDSSIYLCSVEYGGGYGYTFGSGTRLTVV.

This clonotype was counted between two and nine times. The junction shows a germline mismatch at one end, possibly a read error. The CDR3 protein is CASREVTGELFF. As DNA, the CDR3 is TGTGCCAGCAGGGAAGTAACCGGGGAGCTGTTTTTT. The chain has TRBV6-1 and TRBJ2-2; D unclear. CDR3 size: 12 residues. Germline CDR1 is MNHNS and CDR2 is SASEGT.

The chain couples TRBV12-3 or TRBV12-4 to TRBJ2-4; D gene unclear. The CDR3 covers 11 residues. Trimming pared 5 bases from V and 10 bases from J, leaving 9 bases between. CDR3 loop: CASSRREIQYF. The CDR3 region has the DNA TGTGCCAGCAGTCGAAGGGAAATTCAGTACTTC.

The chain couples TRBV20-1 to TRBJ2-7; D remains unclear. Trimming took off 4 bases at V and 0 bases at J, with 13 bases between the two ends. The CDR3 sequence is 14 residues long. Germline CDR1 reads DFQATT; CDR2 reads SNEGSKA (reference sequence). The CDR3 DNA is TGCAGTGCTACGTTCGGTCCGGTCTCCTACGAGCAGTACTTC. Translation gives CSATFGPVSYEQYF.

The chain uses TRBV19 and TRBJ2-2; D is undetermined. Germline assignment: CDR1 LNHDA and CDR2 SQIVND (reference sequence). V dropped 3 bases and J dropped 7 bases, with 6 bases sitting between them. The CDR3 is 12 amino acids. CDR3 nucleotides: TGTGCCAGTAGTATTCGGATCGGGGAGCTGTTTTTT. It yields the protein CASSIRIGELFF.

For the CDR3, the DNA is TGTGCCAGCAGTGAGTGGGTGACGGGCAATCAGCCCCAGCATTTT. This codes for CASSEWVTGNQPQHF. The chain recombines TRBV2 with TRBJ1-5; D call uncertain. The V and J ends lost 3 bases and 2 bases respectively, with 11 bases between them. Germline loops: CDR1 SNHLY, CDR2 FYNNEI. This CDR3 has 15 residues.

In its sample, this clonotype was seen many times. The CDR3 loop is CASSSGQGARAFF. Written as DNA, the CDR3 is TGCGCCAGCAGCTCGGGACAGGGGGCGCGAGCTTTCTTT. V usage is TRBV5-1 and J usage is TRBJ1-1; TRBD1 agrees at 12 bases. Germline V gives CDR1 SGHRS, CDR2 YFSETQ. The V segment lost 3 bases and the J segment 10 bases; nucleotides outside the gene matches: 4. The CDR3 is 13 amino acids.

This clonotype was recorded at least ten times. The chain couples TRBV6-5 to TRBJ2-7; D remains unclear. Germline assignment: CDR1 MNHEY and CDR2 SVGAGI. V was trimmed by 2 bases and J by 9 bases, leaving 8 bases between them. The CDR3 has 11 residues. Here the CDR3 DNA reads TGTGCCAGCAGTTACCGATACCGGCAGTACTTC. Encoded protein: CASSYRYRQYF.

The rearrangement uses TRBV12-3 or TRBV12-4 and TRBJ1-5; D not resolved. The CDR3 length is 19 residues. V was pared by 7 bases and J by 4 bases, with 29 bases between. CDR3 DNA: TGTGCCAGCAAGGCCGCGCGATGGGTTTCCCAACTCCTTAATCAGCCCCAGCATTTT. Translation: CASKAARWVSQLLNQPQHF.